These 28 T cell receptor beta chains came from one sample sequenced in a study of blood T cell repertoires in COVID-19. TCRdb keeps only in-frame clones here, not all; method: immunoSEQ multiplex PCR. The table has approximately 440,000 clones, around 91% seen once. The sequencing input was PBMCs or T cells enriched from blood (not recorded which). The source is a man between 18 and 35 years old who had recovered from COVID-19.

The chain has TRBV14 and TRBJ1-1; weak D call: TRBD1 (6 bases). Per the germline V gene, CDR1 is SGHDN and CDR2 is FVKESK. V lost 1 base and J 8 bases, leaving 20 bases between the germline ends. The CDR3 has 16 residues. The chain's CDR3 is CASSQAGWGHRQEAFF. CDR3 in DNA: TGTGCCAGCAGCCAAGCTGGGTGGGGACACAGACAAGAAGCTTTCTTT.

The chain has TRBV24-1 and TRBJ2-5; possibly TRBD1 for D (5 bases). Germline values: CDR1 KGHDR, CDR2 SFDVKD. Trimming stripped 4 bases from V and 0 bases from J, with 5 bases between. The CDR3 sequence is 13 residues long. This CDR3 is CATSEQDQETQYF. The CDR3 DNA reads as TGTGCCACCAGTGAACAGGACCAAGAGACCCAGTACTTC.

The CDR3: CASRGYGTGKGEKLFF. The CDR3 bases are TGCGCCAGCAGAGGCTACGGGACAGGGAAGGGTGAAAAACTGTTTTTT. The gene calls are TRBV10-2 and TRBJ1-4; 9 bases match TRBD1. Germline assignment: CDR1 WSHSY and CDR2 SAAADI. V lost 6 bases to trimming and J lost 7 bases; unmatched junction nucleotides: 12. The CDR3 runs 16 residues.

The chain is built from TRBV28 and TRBJ2-5, with 7 nucleotides matching TRBD1. V shed 7 bases and J 4 bases; nucleotides not matched to a gene: 6. The germline gives CDR1 MDHEN, CDR2 SYDVKM. This CDR3 has 13 residues. This CDR3 reads CASNPNRGETQYF. The CDR3 DNA reads as TGTGCCAGCAACCCAAACAGGGGAGAGACCCAGTACTTC.

The chain combines TRBV12-3 or TRBV12-4 with TRBJ1-1; possible D gene TRBD1, 6 bases. Trimming removed 6 bases from V and 7 bases from J, with 15 bases in between. The CDR3 has 13 residues. The CDR3: CASRTSGQNEAFF. Here the CDR3 DNA reads TGTGCCAGCAGGACCTCCGGACAGAATGAAGCTTTCTTT.

The chain carries TRBV12-3 or TRBV12-4 and TRBJ1-2; tentatively, D is TRBD1 (6 bases). CDR3 length equals 13 residues. Trimming removed 2 bases from V and 7 bases from J, with 11 bases in between. The CDR3 region has the DNA TGTGCCAGCAGTTTATCAGGGGCGAGTGGCTACACCTTC. Amino acids: CASSLSGASGYTF.

The CDR3 nucleotides are TGCGCCAGCAGCCACCGAAGAGACAGGGACCTCTATGGCTACACCTTC. Translation: CASSHRRDRDLYGYTF. The rearrangement links TRBV4-1 to TRBJ1-2, with 7 bases that match TRBD1. Looked up from germline, CDR1 is MGHRA and CDR2 is YSYEKL. J gave up 4 bases and V 3 bases, and 11 bases lay outside the gene matches. The CDR3 contains 16 residues.

This clone was seen a few times. The genes are TRBV27 and TRBJ2-1; 7 bases agree with TRBD1. There are 15 residues in the CDR3. CDR1 and CDR2 from the germline V gene are MNHEY and SMNVEV (reference sequence). The junction had 4 bases not matched to a gene; V was cut back by 5 bases and J by 0 bases. CDR3 protein: CASSGDRSSYNEQFF. In DNA, the CDR3 is TGTGCCAGCAGTGGGGACAGAAGCTCCTACAATGAGCAGTTCTTC.

The gene calls are TRBV12-3 or TRBV12-4 and TRBJ2-1; possibly TRBD1 for D (5 bases). V lost 6 bases and J 5 bases, leaving 11 bases between the germline ends. This CDR3 is 13 amino acids long. The CDR3 reads CASSLDRNNEQFF. DNA for the CDR3: TGTGCCAGCAGCCTAGACAGAAACAATGAGCAGTTCTTC.

Only one count was recorded for this clone. Written as DNA, the CDR3 is TGTGCCAGCAGCGGGTCTCAGGGCTACGAGCAGTACTTC. Its protein product is CASSGSQGYEQYF. The chain is built from TRBV6-5 and TRBJ2-7, with a tentative D call TRBD1 (5 bases). Germline CDR1 and CDR2: MNHEY and SVGAGI. This CDR3 is built from 13 residues. Trimming cost V 6 bases and J 3 bases, with 12 bases left between them.

V gene TRBV7-9 combines with J gene TRBJ1-2; TRBD1 agrees at 11 bases. Germline assignment: CDR1 SEHNR and CDR2 FQNEAQ (reference sequence). The V gene end was trimmed by 5 bases and the J gene end by 1 base; junction bases not matched to a gene: 3. This CDR3 comprises 15 residues. The CDR3 nucleotides are TGTGCCAGCAGCGCCGGGACAGGGGGTAACTATGGCTACACCTTC. It yields the protein CASSAGTGGNYGYTF.

J is TRBJ2-7 and V is TRBV2; D is ambiguous. CDR1 is SNHLY and CDR2 is FYNNEI in the germline V gene. This CDR3 has 13 residues. V was clipped by 1 base and J by 2 bases, with 6 bases between them. The CDR3 loop is CASSEELAYEQYF. CDR3 nucleotide sequence: TGTGCCAGCAGTGAAGAACTTGCCTACGAGCAGTACTTC.

The rearrangement joins TRBV6-4 to TRBJ1-2; D call uncertain. The V end lost 2 bases, the J end lost 8 bases, and 6 bases lay between the germline ends. This CDR3 spans 11 amino acids. Germline V gene sequence: CDR1 MRHNA, CDR2 SNTAGT. The CDR3 spells CASSDGRGYTF. DNA of the CDR3: TGTGCCAGCAGTGACGGCCGCGGCTACACCTTC.

This clone occurred a few times. This rearrangement joins TRBV5-1 to TRBJ2-2; D is perhaps TRBD2 (6 bases). Germline V CDR1 and CDR2: SGHRS, YFSETQ. Trimming took 0 bases from V and 1 from J, leaving 10 bases between them. The CDR3 has 16 residues. As DNA, the CDR3 is TGCGCCAGCAGCTTGGCGGGACTGGTGAACACCGGGGAGCTGTTTTTT. Amino acid sequence: CASSLAGLVNTGELFF.

This chain joins TRBV7-8 and TRBJ1-5; D gene unclear. The V end was cut by 1 base, the J end by 3 bases, with 19 bases between. CDR1 is SGHVS and CDR2 is FQNEAQ in the germline V gene. The CDR3 is 18 residues long. CDR3 in amino acids: CASSLGGRWAGVNQPQHF. The CDR3 DNA reads as TGTGCCAGCAGCTTAGGCGGTCGTTGGGCCGGGGTCAATCAGCCCCAGCATTTT.

The chain couples TRBV7-9 to TRBJ1-4; D may be TRBD1 (5 bases). The V and J ends lost 5 bases and 7 bases respectively, with 17 bases between them. Germline V gene lookup returns CDR1 SEHNR and CDR2 FQNEAQ (reference sequence). This CDR3 region has 15 residues. CDR3 protein: CASSAAGSPGEKLFF. Written as DNA, the CDR3 is TGTGCCAGCAGCGCCGCAGGGTCCCCTGGTGAAAAACTGTTTTTT.

The V call is TRBV3-1 (or the pseudogene TRBV3-2), the J call TRBJ2-5, with a tentative D call TRBD1 (6 bases). CDR1 is LGHDT, CDR2 YNNKEL, per germline (reference sequence). CDR3 length: 16 residues. Trimming shortened V by 0 bases and J by 3 bases, and 14 bases separated the two germline ends. CDR3 region: CASSQDQGSKEETQYF. CDR3 nucleotide sequence: TGTGCCAGCAGCCAAGATCAGGGGTCAAAAGAAGAGACCCAGTACTTC.

The gene calls are TRBV18 and TRBJ2-7; 15 bases fit TRBD2. CDR1 KGHSH and CDR2 LQKENI come from the germline V gene. Losses at the gene ends were 8 bases for V and 4 bases for J; bases not matched to a gene: 6. This CDR3 is 15 amino acids long. The CDR3 DNA sequence: TGTGCCAGCCAGGGACTAGCGGGAGGAATGTACGAGCAGTACTTC. This encodes CASQGLAGGMYEQYF.

This chain uses TRBV28 with TRBJ1-2, with D perhaps TRBD1 (5 bases). Trimming left V 3 bases short and J 1 base short, with 18 bases between. CDR1 is MDHEN, CDR2 SYDVKM, per germline. This CDR3 contains 17 residues. The CDR3 loop reads CASSLAGADAYNYGYTF. CDR3 in DNA: TGTGCCAGCAGTTTGGCTGGGGCCGACGCCTATAACTATGGCTACACCTTC.

V usage is TRBV27 and J usage is TRBJ1-1; TRBD1 matches at 8 bases. The CDR3 has 15 residues. Trimming at V came to 5 bases and at J to 8 bases, leaving 13 bases not matched to a gene. Germline values: CDR1 MNHEY, CDR2 SMNVEV (reference sequence). CDR3 nucleotide sequence: TGTGCCAGCAGTCCCTGGACAGGGACGGACTCCGAAGCTTTCTTT. Its translation: CASSPWTGTDSEAFF.

The chain recombines TRBV28 with TRBJ1-1, with a weak D call TRBD1 (6 bases). Looked up from germline, CDR1 is MDHEN and CDR2 is SYDVKM. The CDR3 covers 15 residues. The ends were cut back, 6 bases at V and 3 bases at J, with 17 bases in the middle. CDR3: CASRAPGGEDTEAFF. In nucleotides, the CDR3 is TGTGCCAGCAGGGCTCCGGGGGGCGAGGACACTGAAGCTTTCTTT.

This chain joins TRBV29-1 and TRBJ2-1; TRBD2 aligns across 8 bases. The CDR3 is made up of 16 amino acids. Per the germline V gene, CDR1 is SQVTM and CDR2 is ANQGSEA. The CDR3 loop is CSSAGGRRRDVNEQFF. CDR3 coding DNA: TGCAGTTCCGCGGGGGGCAGACGGAGGGATGTCAATGAGCAGTTCTTC.

The chain links TRBV29-1 to TRBJ2-4, with D tentatively TRBD2 (7 bases). The CDR3 is made up of 14 amino acids. Germline V lookup: CDR1 SQVTM, CDR2 ANQGSEA. V lost 0 bases and J 6 bases, leaving 12 bases between the germline ends. The CDR3 loop is CSVEEGGAPNIQYF. CDR3 sequence (DNA): TGCAGCGTTGAAGAGGGGGGGGCACCAAACATTCAGTACTTC.

The chain joins TRBV6-5 to TRBJ2-7; the match to TRBD1 covers 7 bases. V was pared by 6 bases and J by 6 bases, with 11 bases of the junction left unmatched. Germline CDR1 is MNHEY and CDR2 is SVGAGI. The CDR3 is made up of 14 amino acids. CDR3 in amino acids: CASRYFGTEREQYF. The CDR3 nucleotides are TGTGCCAGCAGGTATTTCGGGACAGAACGCGAGCAGTACTTC.

V and J are TRBV9 and TRBJ1-1; 8 nucleotides line up with TRBD1. With 4 bases clipped from V and 4 bases from J, the junction kept 6 bases outside the gene matches. The CDR3 spans 14 residues. Germline CDR1 SGDLS, CDR2 YYNGEE. This chain's CDR3 is CASSTRQGSTEAFF. As DNA, the CDR3 is TGTGCCAGCAGCACCCGACAGGGGAGCACTGAAGCTTTCTTT.

The chain joins TRBV5-4 to TRBJ1-6; D uncertain. The CDR3 length is 15 residues. The germline gives CDR1 SGHNT, CDR2 YYREEE (reference sequence). The ends were cut back, 1 base at V and 7 bases at J, with 12 bases in the middle. The CDR3 DNA reads TGTGCCAGCAGCTTGTCAGCAGGCACAAATTCACCCCTCCACTTT. Translation gives CASSLSAGTNSPLHF. The full variable domain, in which reference TRBV5-4 and TRBJ1-6 provide the parts outside the CDR3, is ETGVTQSPTHLIKTRGQQVTLRCSSQSGHNTVSWYQQALGQGPQFIFQYYREEENGRGNFPPRFSGLQFPNYSSELNVNALELDDSALYLCASSLSAGTNSPLHFGNGTRLTVT.

This chain connects TRBV11-1 to TRBJ1-2, with 7 bases identical to TRBD1. Trimming took 2 bases from V and 3 from J; bases not matched to a gene: 3. There are 14 residues in the CDR3. The germline V gene has CDR1 SGHAT and CDR2 FQDESV (reference sequence). The CDR3 bases are TGTGCCAGCAGCTTACCCGGGACAGACTATGGCTACACCTTC. Translating gives CASSLPGTDYGYTF.

V gene TRBV5-6 combines with J gene TRBJ1-1, with 7 bases matching TRBD1. This CDR3 spans 15 amino acids. Trimming cost V 0 bases and J 5 bases; bases outside gene matches: 7. Germline values: CDR1 SGHDT, CDR2 YYEEEE. The DNA of the CDR3 is TGTGCCAGCAGCTTGGGGTCCAGGGGGATAACTGAAGCTTTCTTT. Protein: CASSLGSRGITEAFF.